Presented here are 19 T cell receptor beta chains from one specimen sequenced in a study of blood T cells in healthy people across ages (dated by TCRdb to between 2014 and 2016). The library relied on 5' RACE. Sequencing was performed on an Illumina HiSeq 2500. A second roughly 6 to 12 cycle PCR used a sample-barcoded 5' primer and a J-beta primer mix. The raw public reads went through TCRdb reprocessing: fastp at Q25, MiXCR clone calling, in-frame beta chains kept. Records with the same CDR3 protein are collapsed into one entry carrying the most frequent genes and DNA. The table for this sample lists roughly 2 million distinct CDR3 sequences; about 50% of them were counted only once. Approximately 2.1% of the sample comes from the top ten. The sequenced material came from blood. These receptors came from a woman aged 35 to 49 in good health.

This clonotype has more than one count but fewer than ten. The rearrangement uses TRBV6-5 and TRBJ2-3, with unresolved D. The germline gives CDR1 MNHEY, CDR2 SVGAGI. The CDR3 covers 15 residues. The V end lost 6 bases, the J end lost 6 bases, and 19 bases lay between the germline ends. CDR3 DNA sequence: TGTGCCAGCAGCTCCTTCAAGCCCCTCCCGGATACGCAGTATTTT. Translated, it gives CASSSFKPLPDTQYF.

In this sample, this clonotype turned up a few times. The chain has TRBV7-2 and TRBJ2-3; 7 nucleotides agree with TRBD2. V dropped 6 bases and J dropped 6; count of bases not matched to a gene: 6. The CDR3 has 13 residues. The germline CDR1 and CDR2 sequences are SGHTA and FQGNSA. As DNA, the CDR3 is TGTGCCAGCAGTCGACTAGCCCCCGATACGCAGTATTTT. This encodes CASSRLAPDTQYF.

The rearrangement joins TRBV2 to TRBJ2-1; D is unresolved. The CDR3 length is 14 residues. Germline assignment: CDR1 SNHLY and CDR2 FYNNEI. The V end was cut by 6 bases, the J end by 0 bases, with 9 bases between. The CDR3 sequence: CASRQSYSYNEQFF. CDR3 bases: TGTGCCAGCAGACAGTCCTACTCCTACAATGAGCAGTTCTTC.

The chain carries TRBV14 and TRBJ2-1; 8 bases are a match to TRBD1. TRBJ2-7 explains the end of the DNA better; the J call may be wrong. Germline V gene sequence: CDR1 SGHDN, CDR2 FVKESK. The CDR3 runs 16 residues. The CDR3 DNA sequence: TGTGCCAGCAGCCAAGGCTCCGGACAGGGATACAATGAGCAGTACTTC. It is translated as CASSQGSGQGYNEQYF.

This clonotype was seen a few times. J is TRBJ2-3 and V is TRBV4-3; the match to TRBD2 covers 9 bases. V lost 3 bases and J lost 1; bases outside the gene matches: 8. The germline V gene has CDR1 LGHNA and CDR2 YSLEER. The CDR3 is 17 residues long. CDR3 amino acids: CASSHPASGEGTDTQYF. As DNA, the CDR3 is TGCGCCAGCAGCCATCCCGCTAGCGGGGAGGGCACAGATACGCAGTATTTT.

V and J are TRBV5-1 and TRBJ2-7; D not resolved. Per germline, CDR1 SGHRS and CDR2 YFSETQ. The CDR3 is made up of 14 amino acids. Trimming removed 0 bases at V and 3 bases at J, with 10 bases between. As DNA, the CDR3 is TGCGCCAGCAGCTTGGAGTCAGATGGCTACGAGCAGTACTTC. Encoded protein: CASSLESDGYEQYF.

V usage is TRBV9 and J usage is TRBJ2-3; 9 bases line up with TRBD1. V lost 7 bases and J lost 2; bases outside the gene matches: 5. The CDR3 runs 14 residues. Germline V CDR1 and CDR2: SGDLS, YYNGEE. Here the CDR3 reads CASGGTGFTDTQYF. Here the CDR3 DNA reads TGTGCCAGCGGGGGGACAGGGTTCACAGATACGCAGTATTTT.

The chain uses TRBV9 and TRBJ2-3, with TRBD2 matching 15 bases. The junction had 8 bases not matched to a gene; V was cut back by 3 bases and J by 3 bases. The CDR3 consists of 18 residues. The germline CDR1 and CDR2 sequences are SGDLS and YYNGEE. CDR3 sequence (DNA): TGTGCCAGCAGCGCCGGACTAGCGGGGGGGCGTGGTACAGATACGCAGTATTTT. Translating gives CASSAGLAGGRGTDTQYF. Full variable domain (missing parts from reference TRBV9 and TRBJ2-3): DSGVTQTPKHLITATGQRVTLRCSPRSGDLSVYWYQQSLDQGLQFLIQYYNGEERAKGNILERFSAQQFPDLHSELNLSSLELGDSALYFCASSAGLAGGRGTDTQYFGPGTRLTVL.

This clonotype showed up just a few times. This rearrangement joins TRBV20-1 to TRBJ1-6; TRBD1 aligns across 7 bases. Germline assignment: CDR1 DFQATT and CDR2 SNEGSKA (reference sequence). V lost 3 bases to trimming and J lost 6 bases; unmatched junction nucleotides: 14. CDR3 length: 17 residues. The CDR3 protein is CSAREQGRRDPNSPLHF. The CDR3 region has the DNA TGCAGTGCTAGGGAACAGGGGAGAAGGGACCCTAATTCACCCCTCCACTTT.

This clonotype was seen only a few times. The J gene is TRBJ2-7, the V gene TRBV29-1; the D gene is possibly TRBD2 (6 bases). Trimming took 8 bases from V and 0 from J, leaving 14 bases between them. Germline lookup yields CDR1 SQVTM and CDR2 ANQGSEA. The CDR3 extends over 13 amino acids. The CDR3 nucleotides are TGCAGCACCACCGGGACTGGCTCCTACGAGCAGTACTTC. Encoded protein: CSTTGTGSYEQYF.

The chain links TRBV4-3 to TRBJ2-1, with 7 positions matching TRBD1. The closer fit of TRBJ2-7 to the DNA end suggests the J call may be wrong. This CDR3 region has 17 residues. The germline V gene has CDR1 LGHNA and CDR2 YSLEER. DNA for the CDR3: TGCGCCAGCAGCCCAAGGATGGGGACAGACTCCTACAATGAGCAGTACTTC. Translated, it gives CASSPRMGTDSYNEQYF.

This clonotype was found a few times. The chain couples TRBV7-2 to TRBJ2-7; D gene unclear. From germline, CDR1 is SGHTA and CDR2 FQGNSA. V lost 1 base, J lost 5 bases, and 15 bases lay in between. The CDR3 has 15 amino acids. The CDR3 loop reads CASSLVGLRTDEQYF. CDR3 coding DNA: TGTGCCAGCAGCTTAGTGGGTCTCCGAACGGACGAGCAGTACTTC.

The rearrangement joins TRBV12-3 or TRBV12-4 to TRBJ2-5; D may correspond to TRBD1 or TRBD2 (5 bases each). This CDR3 comprises 14 residues. Trimming cost V 7 bases and J 2 bases, with 14 bases left between them. The DNA for the CDR3 is TGTGCCAGCACCCTAGGGGAGATTCAAGAGACCCAGTACTTC. Residues: CASTLGEIQETQYF.

The chain couples TRBV27 to TRBJ2-4; D is ambiguous. With 4 bases removed from V and 0 bases from J, the gap between germline ends came to 10 bases. The CDR3 covers 15 residues. CDR1 is MNHEY, CDR2 SMNVEV, per germline (reference sequence). The CDR3 reads CASSSPRLAKNIQYF. The CDR3 DNA reads as TGTGCCAGCAGTTCCCCAAGATTAGCCAAAAACATTCAGTACTTC.

To note about this clonotype: It is likely a read error, because the conserved phenylalanine at the end of the CDR3 is missing. No DNA is shown, since the ends of the CDR3 on it are uncertain; the CDR3 is the one TCRdb lists. The CDR3 sequence is CASSLTGTGNDEQFI. This chain connects TRBV7-2 to TRBJ2-1; TRBD1 is the table's D call and was not checked against the DNA. The CDR3 totals 15 residues, both ends included. The germline gives CDR1 SGHTA, CDR2 FQGNSA.

This chain connects TRBV6-5 to TRBJ1-2, with D maybe TRBD1 (5 bases). The CDR3 is made up of 17 amino acids. Germline CDR1 reads MNHEY; CDR2 reads SVGAGI. Trimming removed 2 bases from V and 3 bases from J, with 19 bases in between. The CDR3 DNA is TGTGCCAGCAGTTACGAGGCAGGGAGGGTTAGAGACTATGGCTACACCTTC. It encodes CASSYEAGRVRDYGYTF.

V is TRBV13 and J is TRBJ2-3; TRBD1 matches 7 bases. Losses at the gene ends were 5 bases for V and 6 bases for J; bases not matched to a gene: 14. The germline V gene encodes CDR1 PRHDT and CDR2 FYEKMQ (reference sequence). This CDR3 has 16 amino acids. The CDR3 nucleotides are TGTGCCAGCAGCGCAAACCCGGGACAGTCGAAGGATACGCAGTATTTT. It encodes CASSANPGQSKDTQYF.

This clonotype was seen a few times. The chain couples TRBV12-3 or TRBV12-4 to TRBJ1-2; no clear D. V lost 7 bases to trimming and J lost 6 bases, with 6 bases between them. The CDR3 has 10 residues. The CDR3 is CASIGDGYTF. Here the CDR3 DNA reads TGTGCCAGCATAGGTGATGGCTACACCTTC.

This clonotype was seen repeatedly, ten times or more. The V gene is TRBV9, the J gene TRBJ2-3, with D hard to call. The V and J ends lost 0 bases and 0 bases respectively, with 5 bases between them. The germline CDR1 and CDR2 sequences are SGDLS and YYNGEE. This CDR3 region has 14 residues. This CDR3 reads CASSVGASTDTQYF. The CDR3 region has the DNA TGTGCCAGCAGCGTAGGCGCTAGCACAGATACGCAGTATTTT.